Below are 16 T cell receptor beta chains sequenced from a single sample in a study of shared clonotypes between healthy human individuals. The repertoire was sequenced with immunoSEQ multiplex PCR; TCRdb's copy has only in-frame clones and lacks some. The data contain approximately 1,500,000 clones, about 96% of them singletons. The sequencing sample was made of naive CD4+ T cells sorted from blood. Subset of the sample: CD45RA+ positively selected. The receptors originated from a man aged 25 to 40 in good health.

The J gene is TRBJ1-1, the V gene TRBV5-1; 8 bases map to TRBD1. The CDR3 has 14 amino acids. Germline V gene sequence: CDR1 SGHRS, CDR2 YFSETQ. The trim removed 0 bases at V and 5 bases at J, leaving 3 bases unmatched. The CDR3 nucleotides read TGCGCCAGCAGCTTGGGGACAGGGCGGACTGAAGCTTTCTTT. Protein sequence: CASSLGTGRTEAFF.

The chain combines TRBV4-2 with TRBJ1-4; 7 nucleotides agree with TRBD1. V was pared by 1 base and J by 7 bases, with 3 bases of the junction left unmatched. Germline-derived CDR1 and CDR2 are LGHNA and YNFKEQ. This CDR3 is 14 amino acids long. CDR3 sequence: CASSQVGGGEKLFF. The CDR3 nucleotides are TGTGCCAGCAGCCAAGTAGGGGGCGGTGAAAAACTGTTTTTT.

The chain uses TRBV9 and TRBJ2-7; 8 bases map to TRBD1. Germline values: CDR1 SGDLS, CDR2 YYNGEE. The trim removed 1 base at V and 2 bases at J, leaving 14 bases unmatched. This CDR3 is built from 18 residues. CDR3 nucleotides: TGTGCCAGCAGCGTATATCCTCCTGGACCGGGACAGGCCTACGAGCAGTACTTC. Translating it yields CASSVYPPGPGQAYEQYF. Looking up the rest from reference TRBV9 and TRBJ2-7 gives the full variable domain: DSGVTQTPKHLITATGQRVTLRCSPRSGDLSVYWYQQSLDQGLQFLIQYYNGEERAKGNILERFSAQQFPDLHSELNLSSLELGDSALYFCASSVYPPGPGQAYEQYFGPGTRLTVT.

The CDR3 DNA reads as TGCGCCAGCAGCTGGGAGTACAATGAGCAGTTCTTC. This sequence encodes CASSWEYNEQFF. The chain combines TRBV5-1 with TRBJ2-1; D might be TRBD2 (5 bases). V lost 3 bases and J 4 bases, leaving 5 bases between the germline ends. This CDR3 has 12 residues. Germline V lookup: CDR1 SGHRS, CDR2 YFSETQ.

The chain combines TRBV5-1 with TRBJ2-5, with TRBD2 matching 12 bases. V shed 3 bases and J 5 bases; nucleotides not matched to a gene: 5. The CDR3 runs to 15 residues. Germline CDR1 SGHRS, CDR2 YFSETQ. For the CDR3, the DNA is TGCGCCAGCAGCTGGCTAGCGGGAGGGTCGGAGACCCAGTACTTC. Its translation: CASSWLAGGSETQYF.

The rearrangement links TRBV2 to TRBJ2-7; 10 bases line up with TRBD2. Germline V gene data show CDR1 as SNHLY and CDR2 as FYNNEI. The CDR3 sequence is 16 residues long. After removal of 7 bases from V and 2 bases from J, the junction contained 11 bases not matched to a gene. As DNA, the CDR3 is TGTGCCAGCAACTGGCTAGCGGGAGACTACCCCTACGAGCAGTACTTC. Protein: CASNWLAGDYPYEQYF.

This chain connects TRBV6-6 to TRBJ1-1, with TRBD1 matching 8 bases. The CDR3 spans 16 residues. With V trimmed by 5 bases and J by 3 bases, 11 bases remained unmatched. CDR1 is MNHNY, CDR2 SVGAGI, per germline (reference sequence). The CDR3: CASSHQRTGWHTEAFF. CDR3 nucleotides: TGTGCCAGCAGTCACCAAAGGACAGGGTGGCACACTGAAGCTTTCTTT.

The chain employs TRBV6-4 and TRBJ2-2; no reliable D call. Germline values: CDR1 MRHNA, CDR2 SNTAGT. V dropped 2 bases and J dropped 6 bases, with 4 bases sitting between them. This CDR3 is built from 12 residues. The CDR3 DNA reads as TGTGCCAGCAGTGACCGCGCCGGGGAGCTGTTTTTT. Amino acids: CASSDRAGELFF.

This chain connects TRBV29-1 to TRBJ1-1, with D unclear. Trimming stripped 6 bases from V and 3 bases from J, with 14 bases between. CDR3 size: 13 residues. Germline V lookup: CDR1 SQVTM, CDR2 ANQGSEA. The CDR3 is CSVARRIDTEAFF. CDR3 coding DNA: TGCAGCGTGGCCCGGCGGATAGACACTGAAGCTTTCTTT.

The V and J genes are TRBV5-1 and TRBJ1-2; D gene uncertain. V dropped 0 bases and J dropped 5 bases, with 11 bases sitting between them. The germline V gene encodes CDR1 SGHRS and CDR2 YFSETQ. CDR3 length equals 14 residues. In DNA, the CDR3 is TGCGCCAGCAGCTTGGAGGGAAGCCAGTATGGCTACACCTTC. This translates into CASSLEGSQYGYTF.

The chain recombines TRBV5-1 with TRBJ2-3; the D is unclear. Trimming removed 4 bases at V and 8 bases at J, with 11 bases between. Germline CDR1 SGHRS, CDR2 YFSETQ. This CDR3 contains 12 residues. CDR3: CASSRKTGTQYF. DNA for the CDR3: TGCGCCAGCAGCCGTAAGACGGGTACGCAGTATTTT.

This clone was observed once. This sequence joins TRBV21-1 and TRBJ1-3. TRBV21-1 is a pseudogene. This CDR3 has 17 amino acids. Here the CDR3 reads CASSKGGGENSGNTIYF. Written as DNA, the CDR3 is TGTGCCAGCAGCAAAGGGGGGGGAGAAAACTCTGGAAACACCATATATTTT.

The J gene is TRBJ2-3, the V gene TRBV5-1; 8 bases are shared with TRBD2. V gave up 6 bases and J gave up 0 bases; unmatched junction bases: 9. Germline V CDR1 and CDR2: SGHRS, YFSETQ. The CDR3 spans 16 residues. CDR3 loop: CASTGRDTLSTDTQYF. Here the CDR3 DNA reads TGCGCCAGCACCGGGAGGGACACATTGAGCACAGATACGCAGTATTTT.

The genes are TRBV25-1 and TRBJ1-2, with TRBD1 as a possible D gene (5 bases). Trimming cost V 1 base and J 8 bases, with 17 bases left between them. Germline-derived CDR1 and CDR2 are MGHDK and SYGVNS. The CDR3 has 15 residues. The CDR3 nucleotides are TGTGCCAGCAGTGAATTGGAGGGGTTAAGGGACGGCTACACCTTC. Protein: CASSELEGLRDGYTF.

This chain joins TRBV6-1 and TRBJ2-7, with TRBD1 matching 9 bases. Germline CDR1 and CDR2: MNHNS and SASEGT. This CDR3 is built from 13 residues. Losses at the gene ends were 6 bases for V and 5 bases for J; bases not matched to a gene: 5. DNA for the CDR3: TGTGCCAGCAGATGGACAGGGGAACACGAGCAGTACTTC. This gives the protein CASRWTGEHEQYF.

The chain joins TRBV18 to TRBJ2-3, with 10 bases fitting TRBD2. CDR3 length: 15 amino acids. V lost 3 bases and J lost 5; bases outside the gene matches: 5. Germline V gives CDR1 KGHSH, CDR2 LQKENI. CDR3 sequence: CASSPPSGSGDTQYF. The CDR3 DNA follows: TGTGCCAGCTCACCCCCTAGCGGGAGTGGAGATACGCAGTATTTT. The whole variable domain, remainder taken from reference TRBV18 and TRBJ2-3, is NAGVMQNPRHLVRRRGQEARLRCSPMKGHSHVYWYRQLPEEGLKFMVYLQKENIIDESGMPKERFSAEFPKEGPSILRIQQVVRGDSAAYFCASSPPSGSGDTQYFGPGTRLTVL.